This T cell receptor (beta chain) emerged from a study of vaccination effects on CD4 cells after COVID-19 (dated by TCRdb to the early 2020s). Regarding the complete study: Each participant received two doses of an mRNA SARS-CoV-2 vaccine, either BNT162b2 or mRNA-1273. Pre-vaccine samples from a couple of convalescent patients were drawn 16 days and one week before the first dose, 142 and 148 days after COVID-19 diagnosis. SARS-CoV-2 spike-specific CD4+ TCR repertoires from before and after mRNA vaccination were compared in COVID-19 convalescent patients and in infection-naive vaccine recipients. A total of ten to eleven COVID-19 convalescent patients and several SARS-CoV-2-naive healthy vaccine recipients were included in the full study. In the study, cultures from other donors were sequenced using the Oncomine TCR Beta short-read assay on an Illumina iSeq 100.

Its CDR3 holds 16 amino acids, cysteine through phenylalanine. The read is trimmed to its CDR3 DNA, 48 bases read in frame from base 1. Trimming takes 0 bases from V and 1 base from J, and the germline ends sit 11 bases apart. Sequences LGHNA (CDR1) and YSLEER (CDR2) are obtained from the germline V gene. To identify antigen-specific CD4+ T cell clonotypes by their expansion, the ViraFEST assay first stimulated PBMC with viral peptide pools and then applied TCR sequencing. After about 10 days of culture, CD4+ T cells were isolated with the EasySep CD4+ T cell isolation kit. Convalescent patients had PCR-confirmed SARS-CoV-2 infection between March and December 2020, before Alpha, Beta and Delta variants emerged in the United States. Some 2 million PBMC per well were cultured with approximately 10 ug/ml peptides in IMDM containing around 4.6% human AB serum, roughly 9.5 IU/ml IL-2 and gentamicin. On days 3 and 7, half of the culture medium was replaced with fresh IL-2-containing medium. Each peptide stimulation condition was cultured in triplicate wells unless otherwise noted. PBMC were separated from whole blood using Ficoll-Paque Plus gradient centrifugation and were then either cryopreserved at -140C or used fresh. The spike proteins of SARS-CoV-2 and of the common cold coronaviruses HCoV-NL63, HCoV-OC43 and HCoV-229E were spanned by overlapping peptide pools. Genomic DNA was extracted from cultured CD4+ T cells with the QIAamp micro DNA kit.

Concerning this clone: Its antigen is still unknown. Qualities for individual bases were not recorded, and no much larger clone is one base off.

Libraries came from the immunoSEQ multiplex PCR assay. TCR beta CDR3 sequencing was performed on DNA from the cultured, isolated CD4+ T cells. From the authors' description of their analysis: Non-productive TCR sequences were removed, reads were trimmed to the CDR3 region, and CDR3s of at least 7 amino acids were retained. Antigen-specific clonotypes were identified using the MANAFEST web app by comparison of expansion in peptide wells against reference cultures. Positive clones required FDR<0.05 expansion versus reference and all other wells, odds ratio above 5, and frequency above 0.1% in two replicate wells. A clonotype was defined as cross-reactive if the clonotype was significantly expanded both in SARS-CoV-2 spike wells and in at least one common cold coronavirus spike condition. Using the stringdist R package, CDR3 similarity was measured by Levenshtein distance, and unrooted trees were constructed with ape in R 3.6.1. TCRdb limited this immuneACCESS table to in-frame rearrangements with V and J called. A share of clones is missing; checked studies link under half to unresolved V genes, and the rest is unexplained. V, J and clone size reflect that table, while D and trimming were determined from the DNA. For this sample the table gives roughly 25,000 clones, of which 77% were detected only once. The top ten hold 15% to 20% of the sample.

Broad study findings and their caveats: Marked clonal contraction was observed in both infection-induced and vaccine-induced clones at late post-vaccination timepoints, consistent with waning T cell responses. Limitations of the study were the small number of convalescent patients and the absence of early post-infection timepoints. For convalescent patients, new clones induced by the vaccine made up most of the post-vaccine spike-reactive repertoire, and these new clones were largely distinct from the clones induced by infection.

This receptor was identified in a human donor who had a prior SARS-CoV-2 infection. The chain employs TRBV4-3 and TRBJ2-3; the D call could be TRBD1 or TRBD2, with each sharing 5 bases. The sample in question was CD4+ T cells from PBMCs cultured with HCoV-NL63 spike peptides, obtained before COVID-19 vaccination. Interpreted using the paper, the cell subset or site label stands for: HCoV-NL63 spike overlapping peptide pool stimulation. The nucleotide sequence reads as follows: TGCGCCAGCAGCCAAGAATGGGGGAGCGGCACAGATACGCAGTATTTT. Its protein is CASSQEWGSGTDTQYF.